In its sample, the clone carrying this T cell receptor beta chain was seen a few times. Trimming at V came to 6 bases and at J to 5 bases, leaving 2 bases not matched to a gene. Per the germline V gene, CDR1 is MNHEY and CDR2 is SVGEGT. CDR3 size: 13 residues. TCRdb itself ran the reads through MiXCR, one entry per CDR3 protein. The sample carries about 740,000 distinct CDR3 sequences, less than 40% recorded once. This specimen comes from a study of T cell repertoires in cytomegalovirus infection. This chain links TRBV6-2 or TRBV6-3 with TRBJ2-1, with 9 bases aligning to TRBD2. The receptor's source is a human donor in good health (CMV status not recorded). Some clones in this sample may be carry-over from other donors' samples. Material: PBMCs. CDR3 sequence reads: CASRSSGDNEQFF. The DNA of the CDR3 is TGTGCCAGCAGATCTAGCGGGGACAATGAGCAGTTCTTC.